This record covers a single T cell receptor (beta chain). Its antigen is unknown. Trimming left V 8 bases short and J 1 base short, with 21 bases between. CDR3 length equals 17 residues. The record originates from a study of response to subunit inactivated influenza vaccine. Study-level points and caveats: Authors suggested seasonal influenza vaccinations each recruit few new T cells.

One entry per CDR3 protein, called by TCRdb with MiXCR from the RT-PCR reads. The sample records more than 550,000 distinct CDR3 sequences, around 11% being singletons. These data were also reused for a study on T cells expressing NK-cell markers. This second report adds: A 5'RACE template switching approach incorporating UMIs was used to make TCR beta cDNA. The study found dominant NKG2C+ clonotypes at 1.0-7.0% of CD8+ T cells in roughly six donors. A few of the donors also had these clonotypes leading their CD3+CD56-NKG2C+ fraction. There remained a lack of clarity about HCMV specificity of expanded NKG2C+ T cell clones.

This sample comprised PBMCs from blood, obtained on the day of vaccination. The origin of this receptor is a man aged 50 to 59 who received an inactivated influenza vaccine. This chain connects TRBV12-3 or TRBV12-4 to TRBJ2-1; weak D call: TRBD2 (5 bases). The CDR3 bases are TGTGCCAGCTCAACTCCCGCTACCGGGGTTTCCTACAATGAGCAGTTCTTC. It is translated as CASSTPATGVSYNEQFF.